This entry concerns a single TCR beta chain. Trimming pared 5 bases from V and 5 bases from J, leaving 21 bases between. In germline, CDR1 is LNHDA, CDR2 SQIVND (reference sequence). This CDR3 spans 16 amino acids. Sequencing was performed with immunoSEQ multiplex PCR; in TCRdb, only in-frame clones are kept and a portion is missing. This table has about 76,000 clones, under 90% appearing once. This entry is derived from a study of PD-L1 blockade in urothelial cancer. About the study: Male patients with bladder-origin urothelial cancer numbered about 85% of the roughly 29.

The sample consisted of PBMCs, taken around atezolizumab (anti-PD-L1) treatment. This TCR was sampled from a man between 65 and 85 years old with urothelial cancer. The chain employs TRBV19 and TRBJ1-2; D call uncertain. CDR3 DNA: TGTGCCAGTAGTCCGGACGGAGGGCCGCCCATATATGGCTACACCTTC. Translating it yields CASSPDGGPPIYGYTF.